This is a list of T cell receptor beta chains from one sample in a study of resident and recirculating memory T cells in vitiligo. Only in-frame clones appear in the TCRdb table, and some are missing; sequencing was by immunoSEQ multiplex PCR. The repertoire holds 70,000 to 75,000 clones, with 91% as singletons. The material sequenced was blood. The receptor set was obtained from a male donor with vitiligo. CDR3s include the opening cysteine and the closing phenylalanine or tryptophan. D genes are given only for firm matches. Expanded clones are given a class, and other clones once, few, many or no size at all.

>NA|TRBV7-9|TRBJ1-4|NA|13
CASSLQQGEKLFF
TGTGCCAGCAGCCTGCAACAGGGAGAAAAACTGTTTTTT
>NA|TRBV9|TRBJ2-7|NA|15
CASSVGDRWVSEQYF
TGTGCCAGCAGCGTAGGAGACAGGTGGGTCTCCGAGCAGTACTTC
>NA|TRBV13|TRBJ1-2|TRBD1|15
CASSQEQGANYGYTF
TGTGCCAGCAGCCAAGAACAGGGGGCAAACTATGGCTACACCTTC
>NA|TRBV28|TRBJ2-7|TRBD1|16
CASSLELRDRAYEQYF
TGTGCCAGCAGTTTAGAGCTGAGGGACAGGGCCTACGAGCAGTACTTC
>once|TRBV4-3|TRBJ1-1|NA|15
CASSQEVSGDTEAFF
TGCGCCAGCAGCCAAGAGGTTTCGGGGGACACTGAAGCTTTCTTT
>NA|TRBV11-2|TRBJ1-2|NA|14
CASSSSLRAAGYTF
TGTGCCAGCAGCTCATCCCTGAGGGCGGCTGGCTACACCTTC
>NA|TRBV5-1|TRBJ1-2|NA|13
CASSLEHNYGYTF
TGCGCCAGCAGCTTGGAACACAACTATGGCTACACCTTC
>NA|TRBV5-8|TRBJ2-5|NA|15
CASSPRGDTQETQYF
TGTGCCAGCAGCCCCCGGGGGGACACTCAAGAGACCCAGTACTTC
>NA|TRBV7-3|TRBJ2-3|TRBD1|14
CASSSGTASDTQYF
TGTGCCAGCAGCTCTGGGACAGCATCAGATACGCAGTATTTT
>few|TRBV7-9|TRBJ1-1|NA|12
CASTSSGTEAFF
TGTGCCAGCACCTCCTCGGGGACTGAAGCTTTCTTT
>NA|TRBV25-1|TRBJ1-2|TRBD1|14
CASSRGQGDYGYTF
TGTGCCAGCAGTCGGGGACAGGGGGACTATGGCTACACCTTC
>NA|TRBV7-7|TRBJ2-2|TRBD1|15
CASSSGTGVTGELFF
TGTGCTAGCAGTTCTGGGACAGGGGTAACCGGGGAGCTGTTTTTT
>NA|TRBV9|TRBJ2-3|NA|17
CASSVAAGQQGTDTQYF
TGTGCCAGCAGCGTAGCTGCGGGACAGCAAGGCACAGATACGCAGTATTTT
>NA|TRBV27|TRBJ2-7|NA|14
CASSEGAKNYEQYF
TGTGCCAGCTCGGAGGGGGCGAAGAACTACGAGCAGTACTTC
>NA|TRBV5-4|TRBJ2-5|NA|13
CASSWTRGETQYF
TGTGCCAGCAGCTGGACTAGGGGGGAGACCCAGTACTTC
>NA|TRBV10-3|TRBJ1-1|NA|19
CAISAAGALLGGGNTEAFF
TGTGCCATCAGTGCCGCTGGGGCCTTGTTGGGAGGGGGGAACACTGAAGCTTTCTTT
>NA|TRBV5-5|TRBJ1-1|NA|14
CASSLDDPSDEAFF
TGTGCCAGCAGCCTGGATGATCCGAGCGATGAAGCTTTCTTT
>NA|TRBV6-1|TRBJ2-1|TRBD1|15
CASSDSTGRWDEQFF
TGTGCCAGCAGTGATTCGACAGGGCGTTGGGATGAGCAGTTCTTC
>NA|TRBV2|TRBJ2-2|NA|16
CASSEIEVEFAGELFF
TGTGCCAGCAGTGAGATAGAGGTGGAATTTGCCGGGGAGCTGTTTTTT
>once|TRBV28|TRBJ1-2|TRBD1|16
CASSFVSPAQGYGYTF
TGTGCCAGCAGTTTTGTGTCCCCAGCACAGGGGTATGGCTACACCTTC
>NA|TRBV15|TRBJ1-5|TRBD1|16
CATSSDRGMRNQPQHF
TGTGCCACCAGCTCCGACAGGGGAATGCGCAATCAGCCCCAGCATTTT
>NA|TRBV4-1|TRBJ2-1|TRBD1|17
CASSQLTGTGLQDEQFF
TGCGCCAGCAGCCAATTAACCGGGACAGGGTTGCAGGATGAGCAGTTCTTC
>NA|TRBV5-1|TRBJ2-1|TRBD1|16
CASSLDGTGGGNEQFF
TGCGCCAGCAGCTTGGACGGGACAGGGGGAGGGAATGAGCAGTTCTTC
>once|TRBV7-2|TRBJ2-2|NA|14
CASSFYGNTGELFF
TGTGCCAGCAGCTTTTACGGGAACACCGGGGAGCTGTTTTTT
>few|TRBV5-6|TRBJ1-1|NA|13
CASSVTAITEAFF
TGTGCCAGCAGCGTCACAGCTATCACTGAAGCTTTCTTT